The clone carrying this TCR beta chain was seen a handful of times. PCR used 60 Vbeta primers and 13 Jbeta primers. Profiling relied on immunoSEQ multiplex PCR, and the TCRdb table lists in-frame clones only, not all of them. The sample lists about 110,000 clones; 74% were seen once. The source of the sample is a study of cytomegalovirus exposure and HLA in healthy donors. The source of this sequence is a man aged 45-65 years in good health and CMV-seropositive. Sequenced: PBMCs.

CDR3 in amino acids: CASSFLGRSGANVLTF. The CDR3 DNA sequence: TGTGCCAGCAGCTTCCTGGGGCGCTCTGGGGCCAACGTCCTGACTTTC. The chain combines TRBV5-4 with TRBJ2-6; perhaps TRBD1 as D (5 bases). The CDR3 length is 16 residues. Germline V gene lookup returns CDR1 SGHNT and CDR2 YYREEE (reference sequence). Trimming shortened V by 2 bases and J by 0 bases, and 9 bases separated the two germline ends. The entire variable domain, with the rest obtained from reference TRBV5-4 and TRBJ2-6, is as follows: ETGVTQSPTHLIKTRGQQVTLRCSSQSGHNTVSWYQQALGQGPQFIFQYYREEENGRGNFPPRFSGLQFPNYSSELNVNALELDDSALYLCASSFLGRSGANVLTFGAGSRLTVL.